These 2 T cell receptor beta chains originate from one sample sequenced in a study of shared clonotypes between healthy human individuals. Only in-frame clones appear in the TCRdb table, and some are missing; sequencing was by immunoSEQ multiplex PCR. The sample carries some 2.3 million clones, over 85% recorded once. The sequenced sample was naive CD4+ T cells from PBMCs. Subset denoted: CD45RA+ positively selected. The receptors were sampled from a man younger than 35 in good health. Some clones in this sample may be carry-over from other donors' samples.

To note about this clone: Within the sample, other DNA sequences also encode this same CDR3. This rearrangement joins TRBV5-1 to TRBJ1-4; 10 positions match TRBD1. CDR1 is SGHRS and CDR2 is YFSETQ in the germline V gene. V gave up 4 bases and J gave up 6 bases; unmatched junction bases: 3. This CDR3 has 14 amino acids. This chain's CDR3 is CASSPGTGDEKLFF. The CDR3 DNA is TGCGCCAGCAGCCCTGGGACAGGGGATGAAAAACTGTTTTTT.

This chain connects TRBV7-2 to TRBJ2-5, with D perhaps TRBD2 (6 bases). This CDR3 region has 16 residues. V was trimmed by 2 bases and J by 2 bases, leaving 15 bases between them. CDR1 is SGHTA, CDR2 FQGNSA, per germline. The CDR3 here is CASSLSPAGGQETQYF. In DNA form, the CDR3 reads TGTGCCAGCAGCTTAAGCCCCGCCGGAGGGCAAGAGACCCAGTACTTC.